This TCR beta chain was recorded in a study of blood T cell repertoires in COVID-19. Study at large: The study drew acute and convalescent COVID-19 samples from the United States, Italy and Spain. Nucleic acid was either cDNA or gDNA, and it came from T cells, B-cell-depleted T cells, or PBMCs.

Germline values: CDR1 MNHEY, CDR2 SVGAGI. The CDR3 is 15 residues long. The ends were cut back, 0 bases at V and 1 base at J, with 7 bases in the middle. Original handling: Amplified reference gene primers provided the basis for estimating nucleated cell counts. Sequencing was performed with immunoSEQ multiplex PCR; in TCRdb, only in-frame clones are kept and a portion is missing. V and J calls and clone size are copied from that table; D and trimming were computed from the DNA. Of nearly 100,000 clones listed, around 80% are singletons. This chain joins TRBV6-5 and TRBJ1-5; D ambiguous. This receptor was taken from a man in his sixties or seventies with acute or convalescent COVID-19. Input material: peripheral blood. CDR3 in amino acids: CASSYSARSNQPQHF. The CDR3, as DNA: TGTGCCAGCAGTTACTCGGCCAGAAGCAATCAGCCCCAGCATTTT.